The 10 T cell receptor beta chains presented below share a single source sample, sequenced in a study of shared T cell receptors in the human thymus. Profiling relied on immunoSEQ multiplex PCR, and the TCRdb table lists in-frame clones only, not all of them. The sample includes roughly 560,000 clones, 75% to 80% seen only once; the top ten take more than 0.01%. These data also featured in a second study, about human thymus T cells.

Sequenced: thymocytes. The receptors derive from a boy under three years old with a congenital heart defect.

The V and J genes are TRBV28 and TRBJ1-2; 10 bases fit TRBD1. This CDR3 is built from 15 residues. V lost 4 bases and J lost 10; bases outside the gene matches: 12. Germline CDR1 MDHEN, CDR2 SYDVKM. The CDR3 DNA reads as TGTGCCAGCAGTTGGGGACAGGGGACCCCCCGGGACTACACCTTC. It codes for CASSWGQGTPRDYTF.

This chain joins TRBV4-3 and TRBJ2-1; maybe TRBD2 (6 bases). CDR1 is LGHNA, CDR2 YSLEER, per germline. The CDR3 runs 15 residues. V lost 4 bases and J 6 bases, leaving 16 bases between the germline ends. CDR3 region: CASSPWTTPGNEQFF. The CDR3, as DNA: TGCGCCAGCAGCCCTTGGACTACCCCCGGCAATGAGCAGTTCTTC.

This clone has just a few counts. The chain carries TRBV27 and TRBJ2-3; TRBD2 agrees at 7 bases. Trimming removed 2 bases from V and 4 bases from J; junction bases left unmatched: 9. This CDR3 contains 16 residues. Germline V lookup: CDR1 MNHEY, CDR2 SMNVEV (reference sequence). The CDR3 nucleotides read TGTGCCAGCAGTTTAGTAAGCGGGGTGGGGGCAGATACGCAGTATTTT. Amino acids: CASSLVSGVGADTQYF.

This chain links TRBV9 with TRBJ1-2, with D tentatively TRBD1 (5 bases). This CDR3 has 20 residues. The germline CDR1 and CDR2 sequences are SGDLS and YYNGEE. V was clipped by 3 bases and J by 4 bases, with 31 bases between them. CDR3 DNA sequence: TGTGCCAGCAGCGCCATACGGTCGGGGGGAATAGCGCCAGCGGGCTATGGCTACACCTTC. Encoded protein: CASSAIRSGGIAPAGYGYTF.

The V and J genes are TRBV6-5 and TRBJ2-7; possibly TRBD1 for D (5 bases). The germline V gene encodes CDR1 MNHEY and CDR2 SVGAGI. This CDR3 comprises 15 residues. The V and J ends lost 1 base and 0 bases respectively, with 10 bases between them. The CDR3 loop is CASSYFGANSYEQYF. CDR3 nucleotides: TGTGCCAGCAGTTACTTTGGGGCAAACTCCTACGAGCAGTACTTC.

This clone was counted only a few times. The rearrangement joins TRBV18 to TRBJ2-7; 8 nucleotides align to TRBD1. Trimming cost V 5 bases and J 2 bases; bases outside gene matches: 5. Germline CDR1 and CDR2: KGHSH and LQKENI. The CDR3 runs 14 residues. As DNA, the CDR3 is TGTGCCAGCTCAAGGCCGGGACAGGCCTACGAGCAGTACTTC. Residues: CASSRPGQAYEQYF.

The chain recombines TRBV5-8 with TRBJ2-4; maybe TRBD2 (5 bases). Trimming took 0 bases from V and 0 from J, leaving 7 bases between them. The CDR3 totals 15 residues. Germline V lookup: CDR1 SGHTS, CDR2 YDEGEE. CDR3 sequence: CASSLVAGAKNIQYF. The CDR3 DNA follows: TGTGCCAGCAGCTTGGTGGCGGGAGCCAAAAACATTCAGTACTTC.

A single count supports this clone. This rearrangement joins TRBV7-9 to TRBJ1-1; possible D gene TRBD1, 6 bases. V was clipped by 5 bases and J by 4 bases, with 17 bases between them. This CDR3 comprises 15 residues. Germline CDR1 SEHNR, CDR2 FQNEAQ (reference sequence). CDR3 residues: CASSPGGGRGTEAFF. The CDR3 nucleotides are TGTGCCAGCAGCCCGGGGGGGGGCCGAGGCACTGAAGCTTTCTTT.

The chain has TRBV30 and TRBJ2-5; possibly TRBD2 for D (6 bases). The assigned J gene may be wrong: the sequence end matches TRBJ2-7 better. This CDR3 is 13 amino acids long. Germline V CDR1 and CDR2: GTSNPN, SVGIG (reference sequence). The CDR3 nucleotides are TGTGCCTGGAGCGACGGGGGAATGTACGAGCAGTACTTC. Amino acids: CAWSDGGMYEQYF.

This clone has just a few counts. The genes are TRBV5-1 and TRBJ1-2; a possible D gene is TRBD1 (5 bases). This CDR3 comprises 13 residues. Trimming stripped 5 bases from V and 4 bases from J, with 12 bases between. Germline-derived CDR1 and CDR2 are SGHRS and YFSETQ. The CDR3 loop is CASRHDRGYGYTF. CDR3 DNA sequence: TGCGCCAGCAGACACGACAGAGGCTATGGCTACACCTTC.